The clone carrying this T cell receptor (beta chain) has at least ten counts. No antigen is known for it. MiXCR was run by TCRdb on the 5' RACE reads, yielding one entry per CDR3 protein. The sample has about 920,000 distinct CDR3 sequences, 9% to 15% seen once. The sample is drawn from a study of identical twins. Study observations and caveats: The authors drew conclusions from cross-sectional statistical analysis rather than following the same donors. Zero-insertion findings could be partly confounded by invariant cells (MAIT and iNKT cells).

A further study also used this sample, focusing on yellow fever vaccine responses in identical twins.

The specimen was PBMCs. The source of this sequence is a woman aged 18 to 35 in good health.

The CDR3 nucleotides read TGCGCCAGCAGTCCCGAGGGACTTCACAAGGGTGAGCAGTTCTTC. This sequence encodes CASSPEGLHKGEQFF. The genes are TRBV5-1 and TRBJ2-1; tentatively, D is TRBD2 (6 bases). Germline loops: CDR1 SGHRS, CDR2 YFSETQ. Trimming stripped 5 bases from V and 9 bases from J, with 21 bases between. This CDR3 has 15 amino acids.